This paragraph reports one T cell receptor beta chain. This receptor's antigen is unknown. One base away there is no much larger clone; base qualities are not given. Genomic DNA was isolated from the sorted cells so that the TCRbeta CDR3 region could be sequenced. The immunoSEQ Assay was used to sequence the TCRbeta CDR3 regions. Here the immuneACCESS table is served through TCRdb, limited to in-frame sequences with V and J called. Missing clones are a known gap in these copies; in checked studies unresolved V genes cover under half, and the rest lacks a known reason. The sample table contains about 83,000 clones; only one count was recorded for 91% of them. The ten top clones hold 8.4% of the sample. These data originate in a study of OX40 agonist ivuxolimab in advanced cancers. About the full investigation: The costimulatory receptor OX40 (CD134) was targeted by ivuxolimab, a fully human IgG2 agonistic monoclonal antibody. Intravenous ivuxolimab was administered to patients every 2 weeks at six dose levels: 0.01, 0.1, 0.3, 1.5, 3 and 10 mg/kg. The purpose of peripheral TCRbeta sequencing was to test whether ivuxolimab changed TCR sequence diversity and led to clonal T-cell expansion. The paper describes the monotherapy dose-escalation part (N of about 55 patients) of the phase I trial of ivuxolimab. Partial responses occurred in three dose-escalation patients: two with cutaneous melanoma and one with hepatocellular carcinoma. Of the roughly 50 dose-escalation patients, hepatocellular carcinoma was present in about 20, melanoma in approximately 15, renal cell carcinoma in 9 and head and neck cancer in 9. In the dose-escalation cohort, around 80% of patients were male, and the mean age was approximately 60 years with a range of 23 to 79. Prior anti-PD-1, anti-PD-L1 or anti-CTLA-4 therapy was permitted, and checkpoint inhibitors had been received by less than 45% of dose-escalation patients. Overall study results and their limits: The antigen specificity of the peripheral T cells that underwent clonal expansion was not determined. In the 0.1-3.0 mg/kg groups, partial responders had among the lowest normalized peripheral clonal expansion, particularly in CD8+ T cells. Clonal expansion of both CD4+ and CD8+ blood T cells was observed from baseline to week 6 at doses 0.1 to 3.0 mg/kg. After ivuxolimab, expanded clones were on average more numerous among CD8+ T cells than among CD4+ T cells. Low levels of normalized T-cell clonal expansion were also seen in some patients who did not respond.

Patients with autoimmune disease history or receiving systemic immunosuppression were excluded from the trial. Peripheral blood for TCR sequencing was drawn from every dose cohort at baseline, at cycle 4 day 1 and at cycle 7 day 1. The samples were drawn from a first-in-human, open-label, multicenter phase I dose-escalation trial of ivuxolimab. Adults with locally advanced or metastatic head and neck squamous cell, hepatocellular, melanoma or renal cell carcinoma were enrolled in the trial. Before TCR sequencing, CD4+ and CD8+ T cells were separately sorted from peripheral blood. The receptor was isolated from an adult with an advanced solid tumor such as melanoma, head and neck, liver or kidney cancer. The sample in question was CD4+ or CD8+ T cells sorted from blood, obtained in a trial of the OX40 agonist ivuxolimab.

The CDR3 corresponds to CASSFTGGKNQPQHF. The nucleotides read TGTGCCAGCAGTTTCACAGGGGGGAAGAATCAGCCCCAGCATTTT. The chain is assembled from TRBV6-5 and TRBJ1-5, with 8 bases matching TRBD1. Unmatched junction bases come to 6, with V trimmed by 4 bases and J by 4 bases. The CDR3 runs 15 residues from the cysteine to the phenylalanine. Of the read, only the CDR3 DNA is kept; its 45 bases are in frame from base 1. CDR1 and CDR2, looked up from the germline V gene, are MNHEY and SVGAGI.